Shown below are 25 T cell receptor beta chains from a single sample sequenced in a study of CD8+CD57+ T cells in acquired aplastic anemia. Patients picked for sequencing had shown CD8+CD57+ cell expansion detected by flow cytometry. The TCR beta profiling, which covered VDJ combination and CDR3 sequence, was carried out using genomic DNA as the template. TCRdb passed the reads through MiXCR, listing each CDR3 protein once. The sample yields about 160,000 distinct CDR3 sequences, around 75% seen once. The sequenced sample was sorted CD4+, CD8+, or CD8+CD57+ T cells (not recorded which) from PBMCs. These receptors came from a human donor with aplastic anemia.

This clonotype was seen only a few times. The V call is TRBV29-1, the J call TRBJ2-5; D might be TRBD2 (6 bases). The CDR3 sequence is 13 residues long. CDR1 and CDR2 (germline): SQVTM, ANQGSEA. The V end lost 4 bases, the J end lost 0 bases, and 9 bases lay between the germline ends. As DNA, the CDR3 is TGCAGCGTTGCAGGACTAAACCAAGAGACCCAGTACTTC. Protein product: CSVAGLNQETQYF.

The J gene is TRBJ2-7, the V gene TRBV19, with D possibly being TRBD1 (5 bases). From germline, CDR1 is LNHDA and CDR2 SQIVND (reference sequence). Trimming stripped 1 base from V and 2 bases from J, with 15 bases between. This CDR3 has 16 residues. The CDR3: CASSIVGAGHAYEQYF. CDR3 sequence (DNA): TGTGCCAGTAGTATAGTTGGGGCAGGGCATGCCTACGAGCAGTACTTC.

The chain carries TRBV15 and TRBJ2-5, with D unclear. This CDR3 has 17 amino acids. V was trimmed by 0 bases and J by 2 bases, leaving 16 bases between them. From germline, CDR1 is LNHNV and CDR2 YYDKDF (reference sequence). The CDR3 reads CATSRETVLRAQETQYF. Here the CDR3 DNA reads TGTGCCACCAGCAGAGAAACGGTGCTTAGGGCACAAGAGACCCAGTACTTC.

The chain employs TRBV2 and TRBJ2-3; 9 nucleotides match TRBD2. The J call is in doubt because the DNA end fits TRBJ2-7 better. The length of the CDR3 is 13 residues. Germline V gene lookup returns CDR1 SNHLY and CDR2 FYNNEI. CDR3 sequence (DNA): TGTGCCAGCAGTGAACTTAGCGGGAGTACGCAGTACTTC. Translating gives CASSELSGSTQYF.

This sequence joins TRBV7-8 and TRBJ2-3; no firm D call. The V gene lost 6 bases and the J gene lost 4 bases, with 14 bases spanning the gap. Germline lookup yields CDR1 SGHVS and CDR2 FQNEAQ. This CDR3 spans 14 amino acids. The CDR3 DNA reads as TGTGCCAGCAGTCCCTACGCGGATCCAGATACGCAGTATTTT. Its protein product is CASSPYADPDTQYF.

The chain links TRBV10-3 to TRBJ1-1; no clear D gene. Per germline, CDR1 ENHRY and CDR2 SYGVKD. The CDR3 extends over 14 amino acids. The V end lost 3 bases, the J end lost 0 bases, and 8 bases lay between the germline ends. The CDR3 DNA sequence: TGTGCCATCAGTGATGTCAGGCTGAACACTGAAGCTTTCTTT. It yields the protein CAISDVRLNTEAFF.

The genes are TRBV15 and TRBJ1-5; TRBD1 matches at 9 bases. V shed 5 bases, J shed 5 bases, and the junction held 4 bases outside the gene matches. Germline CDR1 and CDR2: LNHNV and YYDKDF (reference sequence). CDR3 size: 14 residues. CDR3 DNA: TGTGCCACCAGCGGGACAGGGTTGGATCAGCCCCAGCATTTT. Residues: CATSGTGLDQPQHF.

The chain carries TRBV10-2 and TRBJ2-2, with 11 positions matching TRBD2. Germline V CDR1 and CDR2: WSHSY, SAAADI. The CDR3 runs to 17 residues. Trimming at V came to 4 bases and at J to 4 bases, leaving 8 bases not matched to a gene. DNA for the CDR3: TGCGCCAGCAGTGGAGCGGTAGCGGGAGGGGGCACCGGGGAGCTGTTTTTT. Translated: CASSGAVAGGGTGELFF.

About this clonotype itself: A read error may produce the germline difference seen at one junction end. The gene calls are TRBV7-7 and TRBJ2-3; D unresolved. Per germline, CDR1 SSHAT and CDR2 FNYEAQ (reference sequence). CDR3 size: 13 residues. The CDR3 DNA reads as TGTGCTAGCAGTACAGCCGACACAGATACGCAGTATTTT. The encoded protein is CASSTADTDTQYF.

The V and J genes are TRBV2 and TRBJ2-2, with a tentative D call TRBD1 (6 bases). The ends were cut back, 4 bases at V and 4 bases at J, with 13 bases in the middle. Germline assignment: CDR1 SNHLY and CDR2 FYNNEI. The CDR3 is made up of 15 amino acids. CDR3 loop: CASSGPAGVTGELFF. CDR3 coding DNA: TGTGCCAGCAGTGGACCCGCAGGGGTCACCGGGGAGCTGTTTTTT.

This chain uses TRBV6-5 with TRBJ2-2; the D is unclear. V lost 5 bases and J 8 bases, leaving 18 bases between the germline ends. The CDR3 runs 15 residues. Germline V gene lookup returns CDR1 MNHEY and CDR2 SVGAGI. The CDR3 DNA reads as TGTGCCAGCAGTGAACCTCCCTTGAGAACTGGGGAGCTGTTTTTT. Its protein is CASSEPPLRTGELFF.

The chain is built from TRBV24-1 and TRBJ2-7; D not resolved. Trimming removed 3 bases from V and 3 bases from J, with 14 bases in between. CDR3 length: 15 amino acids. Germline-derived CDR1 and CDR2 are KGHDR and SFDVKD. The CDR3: CATSDALVSVYEQYF. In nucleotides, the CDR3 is TGTGCCACCAGTGATGCCCTCGTCAGTGTCTACGAGCAGTACTTC.

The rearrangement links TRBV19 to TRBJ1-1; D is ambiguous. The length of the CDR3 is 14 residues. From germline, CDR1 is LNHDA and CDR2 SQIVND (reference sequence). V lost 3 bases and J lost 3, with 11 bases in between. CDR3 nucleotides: TGTGCCAGTAGTATCTATCCTAGGGACACTGAAGCTTTCTTT. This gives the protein CASSIYPRDTEAFF.

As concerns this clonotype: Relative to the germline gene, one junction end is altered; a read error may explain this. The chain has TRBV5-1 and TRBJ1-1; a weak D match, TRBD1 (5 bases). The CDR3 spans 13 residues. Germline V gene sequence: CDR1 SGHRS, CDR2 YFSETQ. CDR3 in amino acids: CASSLGQGAEAFF. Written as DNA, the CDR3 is TGCGCTAGCAGCTTAGGCCAGGGAGCTGAAGCTTTCTTT.

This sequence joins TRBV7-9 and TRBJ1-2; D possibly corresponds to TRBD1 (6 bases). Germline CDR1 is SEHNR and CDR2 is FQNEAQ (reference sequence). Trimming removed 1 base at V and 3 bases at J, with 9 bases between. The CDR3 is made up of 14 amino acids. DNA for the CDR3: TGTGCCAGCAGCTTAGGCCAGGGGCACTATGGCTACACCTTC. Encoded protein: CASSLGQGHYGYTF.

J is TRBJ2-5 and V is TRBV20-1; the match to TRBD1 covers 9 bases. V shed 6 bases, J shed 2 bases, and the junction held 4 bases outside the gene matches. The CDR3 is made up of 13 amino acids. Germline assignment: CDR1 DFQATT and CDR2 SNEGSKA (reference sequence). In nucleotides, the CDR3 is TGCAGTGCAGAAGACAGGGGGCAAGAGACCCAGTACTTC. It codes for CSAEDRGQETQYF.

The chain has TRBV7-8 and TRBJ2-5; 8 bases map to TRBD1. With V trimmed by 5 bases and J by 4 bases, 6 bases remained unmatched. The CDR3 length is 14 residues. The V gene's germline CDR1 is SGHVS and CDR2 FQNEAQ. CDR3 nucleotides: TGTGCCAGCAGCATACTACAGGGGGGAGAGACCCAGTACTTC. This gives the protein CASSILQGGETQYF.

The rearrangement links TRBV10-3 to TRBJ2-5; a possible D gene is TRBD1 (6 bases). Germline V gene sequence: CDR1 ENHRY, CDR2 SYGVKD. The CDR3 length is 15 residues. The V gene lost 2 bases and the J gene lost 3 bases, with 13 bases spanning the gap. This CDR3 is CAISEGGTYEETQYF. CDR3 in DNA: TGTGCCATCAGTGAGGGTGGGACATATGAAGAGACCCAGTACTTC.

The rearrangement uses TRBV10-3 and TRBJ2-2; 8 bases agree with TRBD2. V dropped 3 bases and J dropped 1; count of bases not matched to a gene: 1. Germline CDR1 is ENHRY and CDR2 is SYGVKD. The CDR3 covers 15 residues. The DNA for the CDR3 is TGTGCCATCAGTGACGGGAGGGGGAACACCGGGGAGCTGTTTTTT. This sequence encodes CAISDGRGNTGELFF.

This CDR3 is CAISEQGVVTEAFF. For the CDR3, the DNA is TGTGCCATCAGTGAACAAGGGGTGGTCACTGAAGCTTTCTTT. The J gene is TRBJ1-1, the V gene TRBV10-3, with a tentative D call TRBD1 (5 bases). The V and J ends lost 3 bases and 4 bases respectively, with 12 bases between them. The CDR3 consists of 14 residues. The germline gives CDR1 ENHRY, CDR2 SYGVKD.

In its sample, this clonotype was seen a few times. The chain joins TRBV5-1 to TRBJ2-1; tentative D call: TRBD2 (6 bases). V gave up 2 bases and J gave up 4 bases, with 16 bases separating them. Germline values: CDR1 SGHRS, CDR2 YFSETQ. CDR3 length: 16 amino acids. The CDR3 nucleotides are TGCGCCAGCAGCTTCTCGCTTGGCGGGACTTACAATGAGCAGTTCTTC. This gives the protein CASSFSLGGTYNEQFF.

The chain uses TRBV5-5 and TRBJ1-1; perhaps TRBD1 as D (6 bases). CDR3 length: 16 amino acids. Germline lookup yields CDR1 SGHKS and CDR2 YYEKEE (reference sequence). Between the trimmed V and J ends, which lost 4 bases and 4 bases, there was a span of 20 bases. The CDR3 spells CASSTSDRPGRTEAFF. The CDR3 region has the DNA TGTGCCAGCAGCACGAGCGACAGGCCGGGGCGCACTGAAGCTTTCTTT.

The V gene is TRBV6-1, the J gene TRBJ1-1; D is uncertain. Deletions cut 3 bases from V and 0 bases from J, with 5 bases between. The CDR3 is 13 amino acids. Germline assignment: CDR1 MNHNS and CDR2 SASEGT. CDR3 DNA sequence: TGTGCCAGCAGTGACAAAATGAACACTGAAGCTTTCTTT. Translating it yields CASSDKMNTEAFF.

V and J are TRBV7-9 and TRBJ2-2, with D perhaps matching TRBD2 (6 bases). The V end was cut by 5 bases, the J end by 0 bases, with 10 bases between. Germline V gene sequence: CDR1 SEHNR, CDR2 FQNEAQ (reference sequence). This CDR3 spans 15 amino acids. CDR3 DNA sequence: TGTGCCAGCAGCGTTAGCGGCACGAACACCGGGGAGCTGTTTTTT. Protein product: CASSVSGTNTGELFF.

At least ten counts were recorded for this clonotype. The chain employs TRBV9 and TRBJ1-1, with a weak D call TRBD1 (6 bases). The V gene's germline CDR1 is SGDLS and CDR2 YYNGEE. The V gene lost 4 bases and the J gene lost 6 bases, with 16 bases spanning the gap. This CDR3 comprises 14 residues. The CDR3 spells CASSLEGGKAEAFF. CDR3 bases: TGTGCCAGCAGCCTCGAGGGGGGGAAGGCTGAAGCTTTCTTT.